Listed here are 22 T cell receptor beta chains from one sample, sequenced in a study of T-cell reconstitution after alpha-beta-depleted transplantation in children. Preparation of the TCRbeta library involved a method that used unique molecular identifiers. One entry per CDR3 protein, called by TCRdb with MiXCR from the PCR reads. The top ten clones hold over 5.5% of a sample with some 200,000 distinct CDR3 sequences, roughly 10% of them seen once. Sequences were derived from PBMCs from the stem cell graft donor, sampled from the stem cell graft. These receptors all stem from a human donor who donated a stem cell graft to a child with acute lymphoblastic leukemia.

The chain carries TRBV29-1 and TRBJ2-1, with D perhaps matching TRBD1 or TRBD2 (5 bases each). The germline V gene encodes CDR1 SQVTM and CDR2 ANQGSEA. CDR3 length equals 16 residues. Trimming removed 1 base from V and 4 bases from J, with 17 bases in between. CDR3 amino acids: CSVEGGAREIYNEQFF. CDR3 nucleotides: TGCAGCGTTGAAGGAGGCGCCAGGGAGATTTACAATGAGCAGTTCTTC.

This clonotype has at least ten counts. The chain recombines TRBV29-1 with TRBJ1-3; weak D call: TRBD1 (6 bases). CDR1 is SQVTM, CDR2 ANQGSEA, per germline. The germline V and J ends were trimmed by 0 bases and 4 bases, with 10 bases remaining between them. The CDR3 contains 14 residues. The CDR3 protein is CSVEDWGGGNTIYF. The CDR3 DNA reads as TGCAGCGTTGAAGATTGGGGGGGCGGAAACACCATATATTTT.

V gene TRBV4-3 combines with J gene TRBJ1-2; TRBD1 might be the D (5 bases). The CDR3 extends over 17 amino acids. The ends were cut back, 0 bases at V and 0 bases at J, with 14 bases in the middle. The germline CDR1 and CDR2 sequences are LGHNA and YSLEER. CDR3 loop: CASSQDRGNRPNYGYTF. The DNA of the CDR3 is TGCGCCAGCAGCCAAGATCGGGGGAATAGACCTAACTATGGCTACACCTTC.

This clonotype was seen at least ten times. The rearrangement uses TRBV12-3 or TRBV12-4 and TRBJ2-4, with 11 positions matching TRBD1. This CDR3 spans 15 amino acids. J gave up 3 bases and V 5 bases, and 3 bases lay outside the gene matches. CDR3 DNA: TGTGCCAGCAGTCCTGGGACAGGGGGCAAAAACATTCAGTACTTC. Its translation: CASSPGTGGKNIQYF.

This clonotype has a count of ten or more. This chain uses TRBV2 with TRBJ2-1, with no clear D. Trimming took off 5 bases at V and 9 bases at J, with 5 bases between the two ends. The CDR3 has 10 residues. Germline V lookup: CDR1 SNHLY, CDR2 FYNNEI. CDR3 protein: CASSRVEQFF. Here the CDR3 DNA reads TGTGCCAGCAGTCGAGTTGAGCAGTTCTTC. Using reference TRBV2 and TRBJ2-1 for the parts outside the CDR3, the full variable domain is EPEVTQTPSHQVTQMGQEVILRCVPISNHLYFYWYRQILGQKVEFLVSFYNNEISEKSEIFDDQFSVERPDGSNFTLKIRSTKLEDSAMYFCASSRVEQFFGPGTRLTVL.

The V and J genes are TRBV10-3 and TRBJ2-2; 11 bases agree with TRBD2. Germline assignment: CDR1 ENHRY and CDR2 SYGVKD. J gave up 3 bases and V 7 bases, and 4 bases lay outside the gene matches. This CDR3 is built from 15 residues. The CDR3 region is CAITSGGTHTGELFF. DNA of the CDR3: TGTGCCATCACTAGCGGGGGGACCCACACCGGGGAGCTGTTTTTT.

The J gene is TRBJ2-2, the V gene TRBV6-1, with a possible D match to TRBD2 (5 bases). CDR3 length equals 15 residues. The germline gives CDR1 MNHNS, CDR2 SASEGT. Trimming cost V 11 bases and J 2 bases, with 18 bases left between them. CDR3 nucleotides: TGTGCCGCCCGCTCGGCGGGCTTAAACACCGGGGAGCTGTTTTTT. Protein: CAARSAGLNTGELFF.

This clonotype was recorded at least ten times. This chain uses TRBV11-2 with TRBJ2-7, with a tentative D call TRBD1 (6 bases). V lost 0 bases, J lost 2 bases, and 8 bases lay in between. The CDR3 spans 14 residues. Germline CDR1 reads SGHAT; CDR2 reads FQNNGV. This CDR3 is CASSLDQGTYEQYF. The CDR3 DNA is TGTGCCAGCAGCTTAGATCAGGGGACCTACGAGCAGTACTTC.

For this clonotype: A read error is possible here, since a much larger clone lies one base away. The rearrangement links TRBV29-1 to TRBJ2-7; 8 bases align to TRBD1. With V trimmed by 3 bases and J by 4 bases, 8 bases remained unmatched. This CDR3 spans 14 amino acids. From germline, CDR1 is SQVTM and CDR2 ANQGSEA. CDR3 sequence reads: CSVEFGQGRYEQYF. The CDR3 nucleotides read TGCAGCGTTGAGTTCGGACAGGGCAGGTACGAGCAGTACTTC.

There are many counts of this clonotype. The V call is TRBV5-5, the J call TRBJ1-6, with D possibly TRBD1 on 5 matching bases. The CDR3 contains 16 residues. The germline gives CDR1 SGHKS, CDR2 YYEKEE (reference sequence). Trimming cost V 1 base and J 4 bases, with 12 bases left between them. CDR3 bases: TGTGCCAGCAGCTTGTATCGCGGGGCGTATAATTCACCCCTCCACTTT. Amino acids: CASSLYRGAYNSPLHF.

The V and J genes are TRBV12-3 or TRBV12-4 and TRBJ1-6, with 7 nucleotides matching TRBD1. The CDR3 has 13 residues. V lost 3 bases to trimming and J lost 10 bases; unmatched junction nucleotides: 3. DNA for the CDR3: TGTGCCAGCAGTTTTGACAGGGTATCACCCCTCCACTTT. Residues: CASSFDRVSPLHF.

The chain is built from TRBV5-1 and TRBJ1-1, with D maybe TRBD1 (6 bases). Germline V lookup: CDR1 SGHRS, CDR2 YFSETQ. This CDR3 has 15 residues. Trimming removed 4 bases from V and 1 base from J, with 14 bases in between. The CDR3 region is CASSNSGHQNTEAFF. The CDR3 DNA sequence: TGCGCCAGCAGCAACTCGGGACACCAGAACACTGAAGCTTTCTTT.

This clonotype occurred many times. The chain uses TRBV20-1 and TRBJ1-1, with D hard to call. The CDR3 totals 17 residues. Germline CDR1 reads DFQATT; CDR2 reads SNEGSKA (reference sequence). Trimming took 0 bases from V and 4 from J, leaving 21 bases between them. CDR3 in amino acids: CSARDSGSQGLVTEAFF. DNA of the CDR3: TGCAGTGCTAGAGATTCTGGGTCTCAAGGATTGGTCACTGAAGCTTTCTTT.

This clonotype has a count of ten or more. V and J are TRBV20-1 and TRBJ2-5, with TRBD2 as a possible D gene (6 bases). There are 14 residues in the CDR3. Per germline, CDR1 DFQATT and CDR2 SNEGSKA (reference sequence). V was clipped by 5 bases and J by 5 bases, with 18 bases between them. CDR3: CSAFTTPAGETQYF. CDR3 nucleotides: TGCAGTGCTTTTACGACACCTGCGGGGGAGACCCAGTACTTC.

This clonotype showed up many times. The chain has TRBV3-1 and TRBJ2-1; D gene uncertain. The germline V and J ends were trimmed by 0 bases and 0 bases, with 18 bases remaining between them. Germline V gene data show CDR1 as LGHDT and CDR2 as YNNKEL (reference sequence). There are 19 residues in the CDR3. The CDR3 region is CASSQDRVSRRSSYNEQFF. In DNA, the CDR3 is TGTGCCAGCAGCCAAGACCGCGTCTCCCGACGTAGCTCCTACAATGAGCAGTTCTTC.

The table lists this clonotype with a few counts. The V gene is TRBV5-1, the J gene TRBJ1-4; D remains ambiguous. The germline gives CDR1 SGHRS, CDR2 YFSETQ. The CDR3 length is 16 residues. The V end was cut by 0 bases, the J end by 4 bases, with 13 bases between. CDR3 nucleotides: TGCGCCAGCAGCTTGGGGTCGCCAGAAATTAATGAAAAACTGTTTTTT. Its protein product is CASSLGSPEINEKLFF.

This clonotype was counted at least ten times. This rearrangement joins TRBV29-1 to TRBJ2-3, with 11 bases aligning to TRBD2. V lost 0 bases, J lost 0 bases, and 5 bases stayed unmatched. Germline loops: CDR1 SQVTM, CDR2 ANQGSEA. CDR3 length equals 17 residues. The CDR3 region is CSVEDPLAGGSTDTQYF. CDR3 DNA: TGCAGCGTTGAAGACCCTTTAGCGGGGGGGAGCACAGATACGCAGTATTTT.

This clonotype has a count of ten or more. The chain is built from TRBV5-5 and TRBJ1-6; possibly TRBD1 for D (5 bases). Germline CDR1 reads SGHKS; CDR2 reads YYEKEE (reference sequence). V was cut by 3 bases and J by 11 bases, with 21 bases left in between. CDR3 length equals 16 residues. The DNA for the CDR3 is TGTGCCAGCAGCTCGCAATCTCCAACAGGATCTACACCCCTCCACTTT. It translates to CASSSQSPTGSTPLHF.

This chain uses TRBV5-1 with TRBJ1-1; tentatively, D is TRBD1 (5 bases). The V and J ends lost 4 bases and 4 bases respectively, with 23 bases between them. The V gene's germline CDR1 is SGHRS and CDR2 YFSETQ. The CDR3 covers 17 residues. Written as DNA, the CDR3 is TGCGCCAGCAGCCTGTCAATGCGTGGGGGTCTCGTCACTGAAGCTTTCTTT. This gives the protein CASSLSMRGGLVTEAFF. Full variable domain (outside the CDR3, taken from reference TRBV5-1 and TRBJ1-1): KAGVTQTPRYLIKTRGQQVTLSCSPISGHRSVSWYQQTPGQGLQFLFEYFSETQRNKGNFPGRFSGRQFSNSRSEMNVSTLELGDSALYLCASSLSMRGGLVTEAFFGQGTRLTVV.

This clonotype occurred a few times. The junction does not match germline at one end; this may be a read error. The V call is TRBV29-1, the J call TRBJ2-2; unclear D gene. The CDR3 consists of 15 residues. Germline CDR1 is SQVTM and CDR2 is ANQGSEA. CDR3 DNA sequence: TGCAGCGCCCTCCTTGGCATACGGAACGCCGGGGAGCTGTTTTTT. Encoded protein: CSALLGIRNAGELFF.

This clonotype was recorded at least ten times. The genes are TRBV29-1 and TRBJ1-5; 8 bases are shared with TRBD1. Trimming cost V 7 bases and J 2 bases; bases outside gene matches: 19. Germline V CDR1 and CDR2: SQVTM, ANQGSEA. The CDR3 sequence is 18 residues long. The CDR3 DNA reads as TGCAGCGAGCGGGCTTTTGCAGGGGGCGGTTTCGGCAATCAGCCCCAGCATTTT. Protein: CSERAFAGGGFGNQPQHF.

This clonotype turned up a few times. The chain joins TRBV12-3 or TRBV12-4 to TRBJ1-5; possible D gene TRBD1, 5 bases. The CDR3 covers 17 residues. The ends were cut back, 4 bases at V and 0 bases at J, with 16 bases in the middle. The chain's CDR3 is CASSSPGGGDSNQPQHF. CDR3 in DNA: TGTGCCAGCAGTTCCCCAGGTGGAGGGGATAGCAATCAGCCCCAGCATTTT.